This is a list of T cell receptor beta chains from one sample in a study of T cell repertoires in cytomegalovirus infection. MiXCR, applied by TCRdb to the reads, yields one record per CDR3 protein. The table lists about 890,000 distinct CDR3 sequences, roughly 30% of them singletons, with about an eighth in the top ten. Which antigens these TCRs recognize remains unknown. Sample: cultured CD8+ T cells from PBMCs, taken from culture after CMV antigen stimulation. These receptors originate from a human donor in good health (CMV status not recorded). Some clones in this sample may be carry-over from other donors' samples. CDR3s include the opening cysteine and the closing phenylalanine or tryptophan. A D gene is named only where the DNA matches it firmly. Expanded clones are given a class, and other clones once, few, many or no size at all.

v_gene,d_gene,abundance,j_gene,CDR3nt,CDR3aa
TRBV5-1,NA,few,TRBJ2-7,TGCGCCAGCAGCTTTTCTCAGGGAAACGAGCAGTACTTC,CASSFSQGNEQYF
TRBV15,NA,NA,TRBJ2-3,TGTGCCACCAGCAGAGATCCATCCACAGATACGCAGTATTTT,CATSRDPSTDTQYF
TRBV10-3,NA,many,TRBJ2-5,TGTGCCATCAGGGGACCGGGGGCGCGGGAGACCCAGTACTTC,CAIRGPGARETQYF
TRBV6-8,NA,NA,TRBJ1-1,TGTGCCAGCAGTTACGCCCGACAGAGCACCGAAGCTTTCTTT,CASSYARQSTEAFF
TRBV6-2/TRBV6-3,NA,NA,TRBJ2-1,TGTGTCAGCAGGGCCCGACAGACTAGTCGCAATGAGCAGTTCTTC,CVSRARQTSRNEQFF
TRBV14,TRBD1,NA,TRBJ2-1,TGTGCCAGCAGCCAAGGGAAGGGGACAGGGGTCAATGAGCAGTTCTTC,CASSQGKGTGVNEQFF
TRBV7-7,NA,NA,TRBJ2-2,TGTGCTAGCCCCAGGGCAACCGGGGAGCTGTTTTTT,CASPRATGELFF
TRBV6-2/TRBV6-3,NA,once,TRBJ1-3,TGTGCCAGCAGTTACTCAGGGGGATCCTCTGGAAACACCATATATTTT,CASSYSGGSSGNTIYF
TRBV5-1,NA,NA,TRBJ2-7,TGCGCCAGCAGCCCTATAACCCGCGGGGACAACGAGCAGTACTTC,CASSPITRGDNEQYF
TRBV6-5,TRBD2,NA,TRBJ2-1,TGTGCCAGCAGTTACTCCCCACTAGCGACTATAGGCAATGAGCAGTTCTTC,CASSYSPLATIGNEQFF
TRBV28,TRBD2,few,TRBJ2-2,TGTGCCAGACCTGCGGGGGGCCTTGACACCGGGGAGCTGTTTTTT,CARPAGGLDTGELFF
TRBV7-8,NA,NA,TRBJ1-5,TGTGCCAGCAGCCCGAGGACGGACCGTAGCAATCAGCCCCAGCATTTT,CASSPRTDRSNQPQHF
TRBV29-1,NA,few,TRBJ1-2,TGCAGCGTTGAAGATCCAACAGCCAACTTCGACTATGGCTACACCTTC,CSVEDPTANFDYGYTF
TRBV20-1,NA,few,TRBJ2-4,TGCAGTGCTAGAGATCTTACTTCTCAGGACAGACTAAACATTCAGTACTTC,CSARDLTSQDRLNIQYF
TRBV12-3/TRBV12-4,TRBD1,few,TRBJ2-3,TGTGCCAGCAACCAATTTCCGACAGGGGGCTTTGGGACAGATACGCAGTATTTT,CASNQFPTGGFGTDTQYF
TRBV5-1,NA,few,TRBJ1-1,TGCGCCAGCAGCTTCGACAACACTGAAGCTTTCTTT,CASSFDNTEAFF
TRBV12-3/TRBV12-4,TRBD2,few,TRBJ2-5,TGTGCCAGCAGCCCCCCTAGCGGGGGGTTGATAGAGACCCAGTACTTC,CASSPPSGGLIETQYF
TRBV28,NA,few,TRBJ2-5,TGTGCCAGCACCATGGGCAGCCATTATGCTCAAGAGACCCAGTACTTC,CASTMGSHYAQETQYF
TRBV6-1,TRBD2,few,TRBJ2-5,TGTGCCAGCAGTGAAAGGGTAGCGGGGGGGTACCAAGAGACCCAGTACTTC,CASSERVAGGYQETQYF
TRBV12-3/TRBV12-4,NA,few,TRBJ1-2,TGTGCCAGCAGTTTTAAGACAGGATCTGGCTACACCTTC,CASSFKTGSGYTF
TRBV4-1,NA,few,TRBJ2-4,TGCGCCAGCATGGATAAACTCAAAAACATTCAGTACTTC,CASMDKLKNIQYF
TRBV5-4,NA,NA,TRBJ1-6,TGTGCCAGCAGCTTGGCCTATGGTCCCCCTGGACGGAGCTATAATTCACCCCTCCACTTT,CASSLAYGPPGRSYNSPLHF
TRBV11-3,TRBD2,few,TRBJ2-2,TGTGCCAGCAGCTTCACTAGCGGGGCAACCGGGGAGCTGTTTTTT,CASSFTSGATGELFF
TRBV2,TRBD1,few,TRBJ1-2,TGTGCCAGCAGTGAGGGACAGGGGGCGTCTGGCTACACCTTC,CASSEGQGASGYTF
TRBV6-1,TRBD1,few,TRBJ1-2,TGTGCCAGCAGTGTGCTAACTTACAGGGGAGAGGACTATGGCTACACCTTC,CASSVLTYRGEDYGYTF
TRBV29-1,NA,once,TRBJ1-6,TGCAGCGTTGGGTCAGGCAGAGATAATTCACCCCTCCACTTT,CSVGSGRDNSPLHF
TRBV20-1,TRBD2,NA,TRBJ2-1,TGCAGTGCGGCAGGACTAGCGGGGGGGCTAGGGGAGCAGTTCTTC,CSAAGLAGGLGEQFF
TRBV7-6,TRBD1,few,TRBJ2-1,TGTGCCAGCAGTATTAGTACCGGGACAGACAACAATGAGCAGTTCTTC,CASSISTGTDNNEQFF
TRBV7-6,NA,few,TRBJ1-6,TGTGCCAGCAGCACCGGGGCAGGGGCTATAACTCCTTCACCCCTCCACTTT,CASSTGAGAITPSPLHF
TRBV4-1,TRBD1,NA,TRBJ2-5,TGCGCCAGCAGCCATGATGGACAGGGCGGCGAGACCCAGTACTTC,CASSHDGQGGETQYF
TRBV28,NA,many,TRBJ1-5,TGTGCCAGCAGTTCGCCAGGGACCCAGCATTTT,CASSSPGTQHF
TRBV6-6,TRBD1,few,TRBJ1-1,TGTGCCATCTCCAGGGGGTCGGCTGAAGCTTTCTTT,CAISRGSAEAFF
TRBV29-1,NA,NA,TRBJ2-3,TGCAGCGTTGAAGGGCGGATGGATACGCAGTATTTT,CSVEGRMDTQYF
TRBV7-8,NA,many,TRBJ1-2,TGTGCCAGCAGCCCATCGGATAGTTATGGCTACACCTTC,CASSPSDSYGYTF
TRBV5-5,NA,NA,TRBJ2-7,TGTGCCAGCAGCGGCGGTACGGCTACCCACGAGCAGTACTTC,CASSGGTATHEQYF
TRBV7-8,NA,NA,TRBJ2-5,TGTGCCAGCAGCCCTCCCGAGGGAAAACAAGAGACCCAGTACTTC,CASSPPEGKQETQYF
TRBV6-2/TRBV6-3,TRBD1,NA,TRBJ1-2,TGTGCCAGCAGAGCCAGGGGGGACCCCTATGGCTACACCTTC,CASRARGDPYGYTF
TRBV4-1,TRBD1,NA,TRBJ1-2,TGCGCCAGCAGCCAAGGGGCAGGGGGCGGATATGGCTACACCTTC,CASSQGAGGGYGYTF
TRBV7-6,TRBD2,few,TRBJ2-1,TGTGCCAGCAGCTCGACGACCCTAGCGGGGGAGTACAATGAGCAGTTCTTC,CASSSTTLAGEYNEQFF
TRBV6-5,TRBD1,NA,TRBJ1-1,TGTGCCAGCAGAGTAACAGGGGGCACTGAAGCTTTCTTT,CASRVTGGTEAFF
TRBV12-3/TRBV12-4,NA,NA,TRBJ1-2,TGTGCCAGCATCCACTGGAAGGCAAACTATGGCTACACCTTC,CASIHWKANYGYTF
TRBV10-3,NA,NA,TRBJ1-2,TGTGCCATCCCCGGGACGGGTGCCTCCTACACCTTC,CAIPGTGASYTF
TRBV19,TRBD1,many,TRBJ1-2,TGTGCCAGTAGAAGGACAGGAGGGAACTATGGCTACACCTTC,CASRRTGGNYGYTF
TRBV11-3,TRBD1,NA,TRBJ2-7,TGTGCCAGCAGCTTAGCCCGAGACAGGGTGGCCCCCTACGAGCAGTACTTC,CASSLARDRVAPYEQYF
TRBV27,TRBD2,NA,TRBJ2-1,TGTGCCAGCAGTTTCCGGGGGGTTAACTCCTACAATGAGCAGTTCTTC,CASSFRGVNSYNEQFF
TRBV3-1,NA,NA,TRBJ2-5,TGTGCCAGCAGCCAAGACCCGGGGAGAGAGACCCAGTACTTC,CASSQDPGRETQYF
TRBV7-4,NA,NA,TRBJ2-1,TGTGCCAGCAGCCAGGGGCTGCGGGATGAGCAGTTCTTC,CASSQGLRDEQFF
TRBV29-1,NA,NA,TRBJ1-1,TGCAGCACGATTATGCCGAACACTGAAGCTTTCTTT,CSTIMPNTEAFF
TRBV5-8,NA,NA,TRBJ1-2,TGTGCCAGCAGCTCCCAGGACTGGACTAACTATGGCTACACCTTC,CASSSQDWTNYGYTF
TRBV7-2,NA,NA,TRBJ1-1,TGTGCCAGCAGCAAGGTGGCAGGGTTTTTAGAGCGCGAAGCTTTCTTT,CASSKVAGFLEREAFF
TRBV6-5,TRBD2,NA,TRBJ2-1,TGTGCCAGCAGTTACTTAAGCGGGGATTCCTACAATGAGCAGTTCTTC,CASSYLSGDSYNEQFF
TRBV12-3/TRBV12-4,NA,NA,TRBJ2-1,TGTGCCAGCAGTTTAGGTGGGGGGGCAGTCCGGGAGCAGTTCTTC,CASSLGGGAVREQFF